The T cell receptor beta chain under discussion was sequenced for a study of blood T cell repertoires in COVID-19. Whole-study context: Italy, Spain and the United States were the sources of the convalescent and acute COVID-19 samples.

Germline loops: CDR1 SGHNT, CDR2 YYREEE (reference sequence). The CDR3 has 15 residues. The V end lost 0 bases, the J end lost 8 bases, and 17 bases lay between the germline ends. TCRdb's copy holds only in-frame clones and misses some; the assay was immunoSEQ multiplex PCR. The sample consists of approximately 200,000 clones, 85% of them appearing once. Participant-given clinical history determined each cohort assignment. Donors in Cohort 3 who had recovered were those with two negative PCRs, healthcare professional clearance, or resolution of their symptoms. This sequence originates from a man in his forties who had recovered from COVID-19. The chain links TRBV5-4 to TRBJ1-2, with unresolved D. What was sequenced was PBMCs or T cells enriched from blood (not recorded which). The chain's CDR3 is CASSLAEVRKKGYTF. Here the CDR3 DNA reads TGTGCCAGCAGCTTGGCCGAGGTCAGAAAGAAAGGCTACACCTTC.